This TCR beta chain was documented in a study of cytomegalovirus exposure and HLA in healthy donors. The PCR was carried out with 60 Vbeta primers and 13 Jbeta primers. Only in-frame clones appear in the TCRdb table, and some are missing; sequencing was by immunoSEQ multiplex PCR. The sample has around 150,000 clones, around 79% seen once. Germline lookup yields CDR1 MNHNY and CDR2 SVGAGI (reference sequence). V trimming: 2 bases; J trimming: 5 bases; junction bases outside the gene matches: 4. CDR3 length: 15 residues. The sequenced sample was PBMCs. This chain links TRBV6-6 with TRBJ1-5; 9 nucleotides agree with TRBD1. This sequence originates from a man in his fifties or sixties in good health and CMV-seropositive. The CDR3, as DNA: TGTGCCAGCAGTTACGGGACAGGGACCCATCAGCCCCAGCATTTT. As protein: CASSYGTGTHQPQHF.